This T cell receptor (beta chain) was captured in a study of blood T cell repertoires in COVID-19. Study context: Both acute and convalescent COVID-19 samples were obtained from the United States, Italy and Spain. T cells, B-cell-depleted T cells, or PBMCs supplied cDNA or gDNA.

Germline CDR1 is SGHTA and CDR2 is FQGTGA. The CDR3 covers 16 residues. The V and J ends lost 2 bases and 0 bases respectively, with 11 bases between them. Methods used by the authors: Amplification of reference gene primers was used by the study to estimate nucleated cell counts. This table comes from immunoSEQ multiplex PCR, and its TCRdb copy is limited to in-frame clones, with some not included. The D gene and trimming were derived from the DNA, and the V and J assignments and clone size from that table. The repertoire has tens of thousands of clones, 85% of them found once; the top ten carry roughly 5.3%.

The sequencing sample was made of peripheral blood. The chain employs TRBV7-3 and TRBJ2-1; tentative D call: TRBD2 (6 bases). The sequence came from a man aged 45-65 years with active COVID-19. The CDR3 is CASSLSSGSSYNEQFF. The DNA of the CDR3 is TGTGCCAGCAGCTTATCGTCCGGGAGCTCCTACAATGAGCAGTTCTTC.